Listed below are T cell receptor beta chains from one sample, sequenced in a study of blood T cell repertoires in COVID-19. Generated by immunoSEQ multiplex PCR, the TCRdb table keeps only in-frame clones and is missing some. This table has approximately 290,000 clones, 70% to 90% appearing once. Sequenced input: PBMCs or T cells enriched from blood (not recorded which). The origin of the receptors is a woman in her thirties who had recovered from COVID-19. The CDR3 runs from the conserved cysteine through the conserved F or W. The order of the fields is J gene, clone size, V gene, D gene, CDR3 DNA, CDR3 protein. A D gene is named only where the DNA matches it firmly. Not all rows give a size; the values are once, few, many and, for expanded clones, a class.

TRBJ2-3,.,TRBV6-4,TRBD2,TGTGCCAGCAGTGCCCAGCGGGGCAGGGATACGCAGTATTTT,CASSAQRGRDTQYF
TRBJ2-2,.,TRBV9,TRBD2,TGTGCCAGCAGCGTAGGACTAGCGGGCCGGGGCGGGGAGCTGTTTTTT,CASSVGLAGRGGELFF
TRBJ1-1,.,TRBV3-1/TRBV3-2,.,TGTGCCAGCAGCCAAGCGAGGATGATGAACACTGAAGCTTTCTTT,CASSQARMMNTEAFF
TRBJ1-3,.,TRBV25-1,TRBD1,TGTGCCAGCACCGAACAGGGGGCTGGAAACACCATATATTTT,CASTEQGAGNTIYF
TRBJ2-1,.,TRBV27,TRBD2,TGTGCCAGCACCCTTGGGGCTAGCGGGGGGGGAAGGTACAATGAGCAGTTCTTC,CASTLGASGGGRYNEQFF
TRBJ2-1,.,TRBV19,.,TGTGCCAGTAAGGGCGGGGTAATGTGGAATGAGCAGTTCTTC,CASKGGVMWNEQFF
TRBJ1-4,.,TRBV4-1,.,TGCGCCAGCAGCCAAGTACGTAGACAGTTGGCTAATGAAAAACTGTTTTTT,CASSQVRRQLANEKLFF
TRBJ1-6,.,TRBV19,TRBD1,TGTGCCAGTAGTATTCGGACAGGGGTAAATTCACCCCTCCACTTT,CASSIRTGVNSPLHF
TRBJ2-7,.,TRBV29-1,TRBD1,TGCAGCGTTGGGACAGGTGGTACCTACGAGCAGTACTTC,CSVGTGGTYEQYF
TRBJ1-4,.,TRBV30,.,TGTGCCTGGAGCCGGGGGAAGGATAATGAAAAACTGTTTTTT,CAWSRGKDNEKLFF
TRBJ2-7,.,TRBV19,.,TGTGCCAGTAGTATATTTGGAGGGCAGGGATCCTACGAGCAGTACTTC,CASSIFGGQGSYEQYF
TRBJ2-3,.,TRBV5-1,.,TGCGCCAGCAGCTTGTATGGTACAGCAGATACGCAGTATTTT,CASSLYGTADTQYF
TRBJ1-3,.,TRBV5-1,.,TGCGCCACCAAAGAAGGAGCTGGAAACACCATATATTTT,CATKEGAGNTIYF
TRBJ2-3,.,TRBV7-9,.,TGTGCCAGCAGCTTCGCGGGGCTAAACACAGATACGCAGTATTTT,CASSFAGLNTDTQYF
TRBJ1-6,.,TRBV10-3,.,TGTGCCATTAGACAGACGGCGGATAATTCACCCCTCCACTTT,CAIRQTADNSPLHF
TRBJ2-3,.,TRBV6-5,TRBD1,TGTGCCAGCAGTCCCTCGGGACAGGGCACAGATACGCAGTATTTT,CASSPSGQGTDTQYF
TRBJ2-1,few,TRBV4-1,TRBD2,TGCGCCAGTAAAGAAAGCGGGGGAGACAATGAGCAGTTCTTC,CASKESGGDNEQFF
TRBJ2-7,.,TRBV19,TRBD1,TGTGCCACCGCCTTAGGGGGACAGGCCTACGAGCAGTACTTC,CATALGGQAYEQYF